The 6 T cell receptor beta chains given below trace back to one sample, sequenced in a study of T cell responses to AZD1222 COVID-19 vaccine. TCRdb's table, derived via immunoSEQ multiplex PCR, lists solely in-frame clones and lacks some. The sample shows roughly 80,000 clones, roughly 90% of them seen only once. Specimen: peripheral blood, collected on day 0 of AZD1222 vaccination. The receptors were gathered from an adult in good health.

The chain combines TRBV7-8 with TRBJ1-1; 7 nucleotides align to TRBD1. The V gene's germline CDR1 is SGHVS and CDR2 FQNEAQ. This CDR3 has 13 residues. V gave up 5 bases and J gave up 7 bases; unmatched junction bases: 7. The chain's CDR3 is CASSHRDRDEAFF. The CDR3 bases are TGTGCCAGCAGCCACCGGGACAGAGATGAAGCTTTCTTT.

J is TRBJ1-1 and V is TRBV7-8; 8 bases line up with TRBD1. CDR3 length: 13 residues. J was trimmed by 7 bases and V by 5 bases; bases with no gene match: 6. Germline values: CDR1 SGHVS, CDR2 FQNEAQ. CDR3 residues: CASSLQGAFEAFF. The CDR3 DNA reads as TGTGCCAGCAGCCTTCAGGGGGCTTTTGAAGCTTTCTTT.

Only one count was recorded for this clone. The chain is built from TRBV5-4 and TRBJ1-2, with D perhaps matching TRBD1 (5 bases). V lost 1 base to trimming and J lost 8 bases, with 9 bases between them. This CDR3 has 12 amino acids. Germline V gene data show CDR1 as SGHNT and CDR2 as YYREEE (reference sequence). The CDR3 DNA reads TGTGCCAGCAGCTTGCCGGGGGTGGGCTACACCTTC. Translated: CASSLPGVGYTF.

This clone was detected a few times. The chain is built from TRBV3-1 (or the pseudogene TRBV3-2) and TRBJ1-1, with 7 bases matching TRBD1. V lost 2 bases to trimming and J lost 8 bases; unmatched junction nucleotides: 5. CDR3 length equals 13 residues. Germline V gene sequence: CDR1 LGHDT, CDR2 YNNKEL (reference sequence). The CDR3 coding sequence is TGTGCCAGCAGCCAATACACAGGGGCCGAAGCTTTCTTT. It specifies CASSQYTGAEAFF.

The chain recombines TRBV5-1 with TRBJ2-3; 10 positions match TRBD2. The CDR3 length is 17 residues. CDR1 and CDR2 from the germline V gene are SGHRS and YFSETQ. The ends lost 4 bases at V and 5 bases at J; junction bases unmatched: 13. The CDR3 here is CASSAGQAGGLRDTQYF. In DNA, the CDR3 is TGCGCCAGCAGCGCAGGGCAAGCGGGAGGGCTCAGAGATACGCAGTATTTT.

In this sample, this clone turned up once. The chain recombines TRBV30 with TRBJ1-1; D is perhaps TRBD1 (5 bases). Trimming pared 1 base from V and 7 bases from J, leaving 19 bases between. The CDR3 has 15 amino acids. The V gene's germline CDR1 is GTSNPN and CDR2 SVGIG (reference sequence). The CDR3 protein is CAWSETGVRNDEAFF. The CDR3 DNA is TGTGCCTGGAGTGAGACGGGGGTCAGGAACGATGAAGCTTTCTTT.